The 29 T cell receptor beta chains below come from one sample, sequenced in a study of CD8 T cells in ankylosing spondylitis (dated by TCRdb to about 2017). The library was generated by 5' RACE. Sequenced using an Illumina HiSeq 2500. TCRdb reanalyzed the raw reads on its own, using fastp at Q25 for trimming and MiXCR for clone calling, and kept in-frame beta chains. Each record represents a unique CDR3 protein, reported with the most common genes and DNA among its rows. The sample contains 250,000 or so distinct CDR3 sequences, 18% of them found a single time. Around 30% of the sample is in the top ten clones. Sequenced: blood, either unsorted or a sorted T cell fraction (not recorded which). Receptor source: a male donor with ankylosing spondylitis or in good health (not recorded which).

This clonotype was counted between two and nine times. The chain carries TRBV15 and TRBJ2-1; 7 nucleotides line up with TRBD2. Germline CDR1 is LNHNV and CDR2 is YYDKDF (reference sequence). The CDR3 sequence is 13 residues long. The J segment lost 10 bases and the V segment lost 3 bases, leaving 6 bases of the junction unmatched. In nucleotides, the CDR3 is TGTGCCACCAGCAGTCTAGCGGCAGGAGAGCAGTTCTTC. It encodes CATSSLAAGEQFF.

This clonotype has a count of ten or more. CDR3 in amino acids: CASSLSTGLVYNEQFF. In nucleotides, the CDR3 is TGTGCCAGCAGTTTATCAACGGGACTAGTGTACAATGAGCAGTTCTTC. This sequence joins TRBV27 and TRBJ2-1; 8 positions match TRBD2. V lost 0 bases and J lost 4; bases outside the gene matches: 5. Germline V lookup: CDR1 MNHEY, CDR2 SMNVEV (reference sequence). The CDR3 loop spans 16 amino acids.

The V and J genes are TRBV7-9 and TRBJ2-5, with a weak D call TRBD1 (5 bases). Trimming pared 5 bases from V and 5 bases from J, leaving 15 bases between. The CDR3 extends over 14 amino acids. Germline lookup yields CDR1 SEHNR and CDR2 FQNEAQ (reference sequence). The CDR3 DNA sequence: TGTGCCAGCAGCCCCAACGCAGGGCCCGAGACCCAGTACTTC. Encoded protein: CASSPNAGPETQYF.

In its sample, this clonotype was seen a few times. V gene TRBV4-3 combines with J gene TRBJ2-7, with 7 bases lining up with TRBD2. J was trimmed by 2 bases and V by 4 bases; bases with no gene match: 11. CDR3 length: 16 residues. Germline values: CDR1 LGHNA, CDR2 YSLEER. The CDR3 is CASSPSRPSGPYEQYF. In DNA, the CDR3 is TGCGCCAGCAGCCCCTCAAGACCTAGCGGCCCCTACGAGCAGTACTTC.

This clonotype occurred a few times. The genes are TRBV4-2 and TRBJ2-3; maybe TRBD2 (6 bases). The length of the CDR3 is 17 residues. Germline CDR1 LGHNA, CDR2 YNFKEQ. V was trimmed by 1 base and J by 4 bases, leaving 18 bases between them. The DNA of the CDR3 is TGTGCCAGCAGCCAAGTTTACCGGGAGCTCTCGGCAGATACGCAGTATTTT. It specifies CASSQVYRELSADTQYF.

The chain employs TRBV6-1 and TRBJ2-7, with TRBD2 matching 8 bases. After removal of 5 bases from V and 4 bases from J, the junction contained 10 bases not matched to a gene. The CDR3 has 15 residues. CDR1 is MNHNS and CDR2 is SASEGT in the germline V gene. CDR3 amino acids: CASSPRGGRIYEQYF. The DNA for the CDR3 is TGTGCCAGCAGTCCACGCGGCGGGAGGATATACGAGCAGTACTTC.

The rearrangement joins TRBV4-1 to TRBJ2-7; D is undetermined. V was cut by 1 base and J by 5 bases, with 9 bases left in between. The CDR3 covers 13 residues. Germline CDR1 MGHRA, CDR2 YSYEKL. Written as DNA, the CDR3 is TGCGCCAGCAGCCAAGCCGTCCACCACGAGCAGTACTTC. Translated, it gives CASSQAVHHEQYF.

This clonotype was counted many times. The gene calls are TRBV7-2 and TRBJ1-3; 7 bases match TRBD1. V dropped 4 bases and J dropped 4; count of bases not matched to a gene: 7. The germline gives CDR1 SGHTA, CDR2 FQGNSA. The CDR3 spans 15 residues. The DNA of the CDR3 is TGTGCCAGCAGCTCCTCAGGGGGTTACGGAAACACCATATATTTT. This encodes CASSSSGGYGNTIYF.

This clonotype was found a few times. The rearrangement joins TRBV2 to TRBJ1-2; D is possibly TRBD1 (6 bases). Trimming removed 0 bases at V and 4 bases at J, with 15 bases between. The germline CDR1 and CDR2 sequences are SNHLY and FYNNEI. The CDR3 loop spans 16 amino acids. This CDR3 is CASSEAGGALSYGYTF. The CDR3 DNA is TGTGCCAGCAGTGAAGCTGGGGGGGCGCTCTCCTATGGCTACACCTTC.

This chain uses TRBV24-1 with TRBJ2-1, with D possibly being TRBD2 (6 bases). The CDR3 totals 13 residues. Germline CDR1 and CDR2: KGHDR and SFDVKD. Trimming removed 7 bases at V and 7 bases at J, with 13 bases between. The DNA of the CDR3 is TGTGCCACCAGGGCCCTTGGGGGGAATGAGCAGTTCTTC. Its translation is CATRALGGNEQFF.

J is TRBJ2-1 and V is TRBV12-3 or TRBV12-4, with 8 positions matching TRBD2. The CDR3 has 15 amino acids. Losses at the gene ends were 6 bases for V and 3 bases for J; bases not matched to a gene: 7. The DNA of the CDR3 is TGTGCCAGCAGCCCCACGGGAGGGAACTACAATGAGCAGTTCTTC. Encoded protein: CASSPTGGNYNEQFF.

This clonotype was observed a handful of times. The V and J genes are TRBV20-1 and TRBJ1-4; D remains ambiguous. The V end was cut by 5 bases, the J end by 0 bases, with 7 bases between. Looked up from germline, CDR1 is DFQATT and CDR2 is SNEGSKA (reference sequence). The CDR3 has 13 amino acids. The CDR3 reads CSAASPTNEKLFF. In nucleotides, the CDR3 is TGCAGTGCTGCGAGTCCAACTAATGAAAAACTGTTTTTT.

The chain is built from TRBV12-3 or TRBV12-4 and TRBJ2-1; D is uncertain. V was cut by 6 bases and J by 7 bases, with 16 bases left in between. The CDR3 covers 14 residues. The CDR3 reads CASSPMSSDNEQFF. CDR3 nucleotide sequence: TGTGCCAGCAGCCCGATGTCATCCGATAATGAGCAGTTCTTC.

This clonotype has only a few counts. This chain links TRBV29-1 with TRBJ1-1; TRBD1 matches 7 bases. Germline trimming cut 1 base from V and 4 bases from J; bases unmatched to any gene: 0. The CDR3 runs to 12 residues. Germline V gene data show CDR1 as SQVTM and CDR2 as ANQGSEA. The CDR3 protein is CSVEGTGTEAFF. DNA for the CDR3: TGCAGCGTTGAAGGGACAGGCACTGAAGCTTTCTTT.

This clonotype appeared a few times. The V and J genes are TRBV27 and TRBJ1-2; D remains ambiguous. The length of the CDR3 is 13 residues. CDR1 MNHEY and CDR2 SMNVEV come from the germline V gene (reference sequence). Trimming took 0 bases from V and 7 from J, leaving 9 bases between them. This CDR3 reads CASSLSQIAGYTF. In nucleotides, the CDR3 is TGTGCCAGCAGTTTATCCCAAATAGCTGGCTACACCTTC.

This clonotype was found many times. The chain uses TRBV19 and TRBJ2-7; the D gene is possibly TRBD1 (6 bases). The germline gives CDR1 LNHDA, CDR2 SQIVND (reference sequence). This CDR3 has 13 amino acids. Deletions cut 6 bases from V and 4 bases from J, with 13 bases between. The CDR3 sequence is CASSPGRGYEQYF. DNA of the CDR3: TGTGCCAGTAGCCCCGGCAGGGGATACGAGCAGTACTTC.

Here the CDR3 reads CASSVEGTPLSLLTETQYF. The DNA of the CDR3 is TGTGCCAGCAGCGTAGAGGGGACCCCACTTAGCCTTTTGACGGAGACCCAGTACTTC. The chain couples TRBV9 to TRBJ2-5; D possibly uses TRBD1 or TRBD2 (5 bases each). CDR1 is SGDLS and CDR2 is YYNGEE in the germline V gene. This CDR3 region has 19 residues. V was shortened by 0 bases and J by 5 bases, with 26 bases between the two germline ends.

The chain links TRBV12-3 or TRBV12-4 to TRBJ2-3; perhaps TRBD2 as D (6 bases). The CDR3 consists of 15 residues. Trimming stripped 6 bases from V and 6 bases from J, with 19 bases between. CDR3 sequence: CASSGGLTLADTQYF. The CDR3 nucleotides read TGTGCCAGCAGCGGGGGACTTACCCTGGCGGATACGCAGTATTTT.

This rearrangement joins TRBV27 to TRBJ2-3; a possible D gene is TRBD2 (6 bases). The CDR3 is made up of 14 amino acids. The germline V gene encodes CDR1 MNHEY and CDR2 SMNVEV (reference sequence). V lost 5 bases, J lost 4 bases, and 13 bases lay in between. The CDR3 here is CASSVGGASDTQYF. CDR3 in DNA: TGTGCCAGCAGTGTTGGCGGGGCGTCAGATACGCAGTATTTT.

Ten or more counts support this clonotype. This chain joins TRBV29-1 and TRBJ2-1; D unclear. Germline values: CDR1 SQVTM, CDR2 ANQGSEA. Trimming removed 3 bases at V and 6 bases at J, with 12 bases between. CDR3 length: 13 residues. The CDR3 nucleotides are TGCAGCGTTGACCCGGCAGCCCTCAATGAGCAGTTCTTC. Translating gives CSVDPAALNEQFF.

This clonotype was observed many times. The chain has TRBV4-1 and TRBJ2-1, with 10 nucleotides matching TRBD2. CDR3 length: 17 residues. Germline loops: CDR1 MGHRA, CDR2 YSYEKL. V shed 1 base and J 4 bases; nucleotides not matched to a gene: 7. CDR3 in amino acids: CASSQVPLAGDYNEQFF. The CDR3 DNA is TGCGCCAGCAGCCAAGTCCCCCTAGCGGGGGATTACAATGAGCAGTTCTTC.

This clonotype has a count of ten or more. The genes are TRBV25-1 and TRBJ2-7; D possibly corresponds to TRBD1 (6 bases). The CDR3 is 12 amino acids. V lost 7 bases and J lost 0, with 7 bases in between. Germline V gene sequence: CDR1 MGHDK, CDR2 SYGVNS. CDR3 amino acids: CASTDSSYEQYF. In nucleotides, the CDR3 is TGTGCCAGCACGGACAGCTCCTACGAGCAGTACTTC.

The chain links TRBV7-6 to TRBJ2-7; 10 nucleotides align to TRBD2. V lost 3 bases, J lost 6 bases, and 14 bases stayed unmatched. Per germline, CDR1 SGHVS and CDR2 FNYEAQ. CDR3 length: 17 amino acids. CDR3 protein: CASSFIEREGPRAEQYF. The CDR3 nucleotides read TGTGCCAGCAGCTTCATAGAGCGGGAGGGCCCTCGGGCCGAGCAGTACTTC.

This clonotype was seen a few times. The chain joins TRBV6-5 to TRBJ2-1; tentative D call: TRBD1 (7 bases). With 2 bases removed from V and 4 bases from J, the gap between germline ends came to 12 bases. Germline loops: CDR1 MNHEY, CDR2 SVGAGI. The length of the CDR3 is 15 residues. The CDR3 bases are TGTGCCAGCAGTTACGAGCAGGGGGGTTACAATGAGCAGTTCTTC. Amino acid sequence: CASSYEQGGYNEQFF.

The rearrangement uses TRBV20-1 and TRBJ2-1; D might be TRBD2 (6 bases). This CDR3 has 14 residues. V was clipped by 3 bases and J by 1 base, with 10 bases between them. The germline gives CDR1 DFQATT, CDR2 SNEGSKA (reference sequence). The DNA for the CDR3 is TGCAGTGCTAGGGGGGAGGAGTCCTACAATGAGCAGTTCTTC. Translation: CSARGEESYNEQFF.

This clonotype has ten or more counts. This rearrangement joins TRBV6-5 to TRBJ1-5; no clear D. The CDR3 is 15 amino acids. V was shortened by 0 bases and J by 1 base, with 7 bases between the two germline ends. The germline CDR1 and CDR2 sequences are MNHEY and SVGAGI. CDR3 residues: CASSYSLGSNQPQHF. DNA for the CDR3: TGTGCCAGCAGTTACTCGCTAGGAAGCAATCAGCCCCAGCATTTT.

This clonotype was counted at least ten times. The genes are TRBV12-3 or TRBV12-4 and TRBJ1-2, with unresolved D. This CDR3 region has 14 residues. Trimming took 6 bases from V and 4 from J, leaving 15 bases between them. This chain's CDR3 is CASSLTGFGYGYTF. The CDR3 coding sequence is TGTGCCAGCAGCCTCACCGGGTTTGGCTATGGCTACACCTTC.

The rearrangement joins TRBV2 to TRBJ1-4; 7 positions agree with TRBD1. The CDR3 loop spans 14 amino acids. CDR1 SNHLY and CDR2 FYNNEI come from the germline V gene. J was trimmed by 8 bases and V by 7 bases; bases with no gene match: 10. The CDR3 DNA sequence: TGTGCCAGCATTAGACAGGGATTATTCGAAAAACTGTTTTTT. It specifies CASIRQGLFEKLFF.

This clonotype appeared a few times. The CDR3 nucleotides read TGTGCCAGCAGTTCACGGGGCTTTTTGGTTAGCTACGAGCAGTACTTC. Translating gives CASSSRGFLVSYEQYF. This chain links TRBV27 with TRBJ2-7; D possibly matches TRBD1 or TRBD2 (5 bases each). The CDR3 totals 16 residues. Trimming shortened V by 4 bases and J by 3 bases, and 19 bases separated the two germline ends. Germline V gives CDR1 MNHEY, CDR2 SMNVEV (reference sequence).